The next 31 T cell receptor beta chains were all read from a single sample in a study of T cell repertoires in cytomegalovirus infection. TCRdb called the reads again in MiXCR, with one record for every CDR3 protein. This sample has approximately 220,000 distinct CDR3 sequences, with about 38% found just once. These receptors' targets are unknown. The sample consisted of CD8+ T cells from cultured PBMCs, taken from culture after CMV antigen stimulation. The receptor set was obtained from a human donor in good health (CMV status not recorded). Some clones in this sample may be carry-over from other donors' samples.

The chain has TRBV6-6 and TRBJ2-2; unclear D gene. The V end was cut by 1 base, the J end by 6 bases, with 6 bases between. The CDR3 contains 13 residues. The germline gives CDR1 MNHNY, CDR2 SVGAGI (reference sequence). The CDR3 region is CASSYYASGELFF. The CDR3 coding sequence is TGTGCCAGCAGTTACTATGCCTCCGGGGAGCTGTTTTTT.

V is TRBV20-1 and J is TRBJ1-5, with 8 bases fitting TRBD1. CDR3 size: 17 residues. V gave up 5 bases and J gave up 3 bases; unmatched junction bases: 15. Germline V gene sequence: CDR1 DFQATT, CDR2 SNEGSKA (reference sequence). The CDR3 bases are TGCAGTGCTTCAAACCCTTTTGGGGGACAGGTCAATCAGCCCCAGCATTTT. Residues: CSASNPFGGQVNQPQHF.

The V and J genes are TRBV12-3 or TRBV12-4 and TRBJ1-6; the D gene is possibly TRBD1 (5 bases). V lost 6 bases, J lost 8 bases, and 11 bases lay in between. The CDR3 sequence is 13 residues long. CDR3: CASSSRVHSPLHF. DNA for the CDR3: TGTGCCAGCAGCTCCAGGGTGCATTCACCCCTCCACTTT.

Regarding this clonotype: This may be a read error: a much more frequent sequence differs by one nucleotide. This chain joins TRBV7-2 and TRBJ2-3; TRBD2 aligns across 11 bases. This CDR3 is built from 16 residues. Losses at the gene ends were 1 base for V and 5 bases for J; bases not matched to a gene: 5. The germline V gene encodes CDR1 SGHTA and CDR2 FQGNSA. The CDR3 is CASSLGLAGIKDTQYF. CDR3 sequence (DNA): TGTGCCAGCAGCTTAGGACTAGCGGGGATCAAAGATACGCAGTATTTT.

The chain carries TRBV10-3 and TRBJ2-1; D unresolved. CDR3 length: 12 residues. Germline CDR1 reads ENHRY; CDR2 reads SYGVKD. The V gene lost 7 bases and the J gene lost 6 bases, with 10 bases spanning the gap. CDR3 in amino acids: CAIKRGANEQFF. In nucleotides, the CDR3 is TGTGCCATCAAACGAGGAGCCAATGAGCAGTTCTTC.

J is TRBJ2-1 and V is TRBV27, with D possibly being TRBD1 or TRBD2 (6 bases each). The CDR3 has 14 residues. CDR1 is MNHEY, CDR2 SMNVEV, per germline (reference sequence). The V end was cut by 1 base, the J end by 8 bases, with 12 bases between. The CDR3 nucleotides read TGTGCCAGCAGTTTATTATTCGGGGGCGATGAGCAGTTCTTC. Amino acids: CASSLLFGGDEQFF.

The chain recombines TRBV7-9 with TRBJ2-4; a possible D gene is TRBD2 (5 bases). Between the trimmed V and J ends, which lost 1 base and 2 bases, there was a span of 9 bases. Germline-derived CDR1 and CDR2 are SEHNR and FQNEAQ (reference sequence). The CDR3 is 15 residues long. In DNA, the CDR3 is TGTGCCAGCAGCTTAGAGGGAGCGTCCAAAAACATTCAGTACTTC. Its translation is CASSLEGASKNIQYF.

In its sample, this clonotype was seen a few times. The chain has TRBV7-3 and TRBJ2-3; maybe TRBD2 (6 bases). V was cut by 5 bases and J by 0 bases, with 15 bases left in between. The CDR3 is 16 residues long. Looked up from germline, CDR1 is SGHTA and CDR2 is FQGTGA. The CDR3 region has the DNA TGTGCCAGCAGCCCCCTGGGGGGAGGAAGCACAGATACGCAGTATTTT. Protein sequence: CASSPLGGGSTDTQYF. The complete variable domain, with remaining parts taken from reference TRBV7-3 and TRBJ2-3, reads GAGVSQTPSNKVTEKGKYVELRCDPISGHTALYWYRQSLGQGPEFLIYFQGTGAADDSGLPNDRFFAVRPEGSVSTLKIQRTERGDSAVYLCASSPLGGGSTDTQYFGPGTRLTVL.

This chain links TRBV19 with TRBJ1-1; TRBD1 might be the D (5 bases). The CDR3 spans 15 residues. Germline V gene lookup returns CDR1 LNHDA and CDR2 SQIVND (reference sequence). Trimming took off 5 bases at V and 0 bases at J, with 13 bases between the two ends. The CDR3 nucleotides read TGTGCCAGTAGTCCTCCGGGACGGATGAACACTGAAGCTTTCTTT. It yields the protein CASSPPGRMNTEAFF.

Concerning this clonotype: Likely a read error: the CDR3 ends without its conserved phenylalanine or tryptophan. Here the CDR3 reads CASKWDIQYQPQHL. The DNA for the CDR3 is TGTGCCAGCAAATGGGACATCCAATATCAGCCCCAGCATTTG. The chain couples TRBV28 to TRBJ1-5; D possibly corresponds to TRBD1 (6 bases). This CDR3 spans 14 amino acids. V lost 7 bases, J lost 5 bases, and 15 bases lay in between. CDR1 MDHEN and CDR2 SYDVKM come from the germline V gene.

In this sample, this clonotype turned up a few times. The CDR3 sequence is CASSFPKAGTYNEQFF. CDR3 coding DNA: TGTGCCAGCAGTTTCCCCAAGGCAGGGACCTACAATGAGCAGTTCTTC. This chain links TRBV28 with TRBJ2-1; D perhaps matches TRBD1 (5 bases). The germline V and J ends were trimmed by 3 bases and 2 bases, with 14 bases remaining between them. The CDR3 is 16 residues long. The germline CDR1 and CDR2 sequences are MDHEN and SYDVKM.

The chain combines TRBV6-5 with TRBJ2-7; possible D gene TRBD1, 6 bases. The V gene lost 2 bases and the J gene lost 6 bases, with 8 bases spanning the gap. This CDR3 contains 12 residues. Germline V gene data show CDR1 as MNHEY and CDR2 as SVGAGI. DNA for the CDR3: TGTGCCAGCAGTTACCGAGGGGGCGAGCAGTACTTC. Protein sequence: CASSYRGGEQYF.

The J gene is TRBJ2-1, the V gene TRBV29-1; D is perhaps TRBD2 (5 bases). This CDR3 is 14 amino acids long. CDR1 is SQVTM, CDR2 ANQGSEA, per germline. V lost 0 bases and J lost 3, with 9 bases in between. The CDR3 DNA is TGCAGCGTTGAAGATACGGGGATCTACAATGAGCAGTTCTTC. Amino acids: CSVEDTGIYNEQFF.

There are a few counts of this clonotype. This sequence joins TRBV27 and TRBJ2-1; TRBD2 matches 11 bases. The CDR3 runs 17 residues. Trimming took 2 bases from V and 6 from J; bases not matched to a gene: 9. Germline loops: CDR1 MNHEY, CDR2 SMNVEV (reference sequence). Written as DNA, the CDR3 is TGTGCCAGCAGTTTACTGATTAGCGGGGGGGCCGCCAATGAGCAGTTCTTC. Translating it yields CASSLLISGGAANEQFF.

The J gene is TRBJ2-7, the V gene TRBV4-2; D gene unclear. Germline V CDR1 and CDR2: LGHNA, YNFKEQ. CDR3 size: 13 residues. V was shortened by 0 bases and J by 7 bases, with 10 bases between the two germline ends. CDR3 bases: TGTGCCAGCAGCCAAGATCGGGCGGAAGAGCAGTACTTC. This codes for CASSQDRAEEQYF.

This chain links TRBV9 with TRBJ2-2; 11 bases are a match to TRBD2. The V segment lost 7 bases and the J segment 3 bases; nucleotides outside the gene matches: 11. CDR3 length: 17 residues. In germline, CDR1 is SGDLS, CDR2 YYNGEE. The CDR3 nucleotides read TGTGCCAGCGAAGGTACTAGCGGGAGAGGGTACACCGGGGAGCTGTTTTTT. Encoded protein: CASEGTSGRGYTGELFF.

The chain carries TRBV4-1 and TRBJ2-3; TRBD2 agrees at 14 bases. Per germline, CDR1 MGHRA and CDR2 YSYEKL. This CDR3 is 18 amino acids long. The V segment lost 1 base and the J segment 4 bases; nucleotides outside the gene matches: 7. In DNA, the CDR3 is TGCGCCAGCAGCCAAGCCCGACTAGCGGGAGGGAGACCAGATACGCAGTATTTT. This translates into CASSQARLAGGRPDTQYF.

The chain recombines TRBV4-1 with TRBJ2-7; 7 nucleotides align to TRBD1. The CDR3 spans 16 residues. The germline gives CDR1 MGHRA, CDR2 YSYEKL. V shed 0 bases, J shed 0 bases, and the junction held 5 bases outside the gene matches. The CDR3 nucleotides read TGCGCCAGCAGCCAAGATCCCGGGACAGTCTCCTACGAGCAGTACTTC. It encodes CASSQDPGTVSYEQYF.

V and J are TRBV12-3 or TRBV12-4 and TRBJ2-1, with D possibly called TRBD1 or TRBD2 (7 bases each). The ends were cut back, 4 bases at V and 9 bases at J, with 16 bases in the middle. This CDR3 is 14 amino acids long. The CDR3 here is CASSWGEGASEQFF. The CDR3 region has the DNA TGTGCCAGCAGTTGGGGGGAGGGGGCTAGTGAGCAGTTCTTC.

CDR3: CASSLGTGAISEQFF. CDR3 nucleotides: TGTGCCAGCAGTCTTGGGACAGGGGCTATAAGTGAGCAGTTCTTC. The rearrangement uses TRBV28 and TRBJ2-1; TRBD1 agrees at 10 bases. The V gene's germline CDR1 is MDHEN and CDR2 SYDVKM. J gave up 9 bases and V 5 bases, and 10 bases lay outside the gene matches. CDR3 length: 15 residues.

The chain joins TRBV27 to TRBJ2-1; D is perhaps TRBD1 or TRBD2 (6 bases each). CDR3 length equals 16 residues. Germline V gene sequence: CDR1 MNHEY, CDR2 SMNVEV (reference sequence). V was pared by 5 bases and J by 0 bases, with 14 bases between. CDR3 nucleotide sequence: TGTGCCAGCAGTCTCAGAGGGGGGACCTCCTACAATGAGCAGTTCTTC. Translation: CASSLRGGTSYNEQFF.

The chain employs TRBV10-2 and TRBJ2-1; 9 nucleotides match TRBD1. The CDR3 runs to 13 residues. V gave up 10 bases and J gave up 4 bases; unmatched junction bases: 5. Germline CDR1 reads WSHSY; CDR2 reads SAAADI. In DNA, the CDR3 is TGCGCCACCGGGACAGGGAATTACAATGAGCAGTTCTTC. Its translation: CATGTGNYNEQFF.

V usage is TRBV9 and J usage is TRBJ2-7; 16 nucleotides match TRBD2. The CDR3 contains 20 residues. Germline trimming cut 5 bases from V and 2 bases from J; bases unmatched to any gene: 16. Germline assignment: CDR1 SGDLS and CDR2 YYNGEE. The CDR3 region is CASSPWLKGLAGGRPYEQYF. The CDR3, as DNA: TGTGCCAGCAGTCCCTGGTTGAAGGGACTAGCGGGAGGGCGCCCCTACGAGCAGTACTTC. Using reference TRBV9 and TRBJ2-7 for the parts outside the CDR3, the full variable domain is DSGVTQTPKHLITATGQRVTLRCSPRSGDLSVYWYQQSLDQGLQFLIQYYNGEERAKGNILERFSAQQFPDLHSELNLSSLELGDSALYFCASSPWLKGLAGGRPYEQYFGPGTRLTVT.

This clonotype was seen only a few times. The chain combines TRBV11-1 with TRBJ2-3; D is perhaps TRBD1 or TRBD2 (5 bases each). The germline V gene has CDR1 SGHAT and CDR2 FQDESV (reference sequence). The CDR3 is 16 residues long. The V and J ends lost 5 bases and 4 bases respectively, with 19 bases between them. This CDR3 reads CASSDSGTLRADTQYF. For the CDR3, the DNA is TGTGCCAGCAGCGACTCCGGGACCTTGAGAGCAGATACGCAGTATTTT.

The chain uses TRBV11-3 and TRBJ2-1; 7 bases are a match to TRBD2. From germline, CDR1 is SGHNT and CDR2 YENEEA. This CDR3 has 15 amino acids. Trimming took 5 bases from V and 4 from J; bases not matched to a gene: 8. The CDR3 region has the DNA TGTGCCAGCAGCATTCTAGCGGAACCTTACAATGAGCAGTTCTTC. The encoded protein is CASSILAEPYNEQFF. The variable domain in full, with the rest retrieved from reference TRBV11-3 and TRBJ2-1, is EAGVVQSPRYKIIEKKQPVAFWCNPISGHNTLYWYLQNLGQGPELLIRYENEEAVDDSQLPKDRFSAERLKGVDSTLKIQPAELGDSAVYLCASSILAEPYNEQFFGPGTRLTVL.

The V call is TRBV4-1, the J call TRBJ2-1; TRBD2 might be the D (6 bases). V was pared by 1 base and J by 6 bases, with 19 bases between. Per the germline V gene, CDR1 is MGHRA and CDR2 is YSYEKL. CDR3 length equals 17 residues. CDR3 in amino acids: CASSQGLGLSGVNEQFF. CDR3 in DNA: TGCGCCAGCAGCCAAGGTCTGGGACTCTCGGGAGTCAATGAGCAGTTCTTC.

The CDR3 DNA sequence: TGTGCCAGCAGCTTCCCTCGCAATAACACTGAAGCTTTCTTT. Translation gives CASSFPRNNTEAFF. The chain employs TRBV5-6 and TRBJ1-1; D is ambiguous. This CDR3 is built from 14 residues. CDR1 and CDR2 (germline): SGHDT, YYEEEE. V lost 2 bases to trimming and J lost 2 bases, with 10 bases between them.

The CDR3 DNA is TGTGCCAGCAGCCTTCGGGGCCAGGGCACAGATACGCAGTATTTT. Protein product: CASSLRGQGTDTQYF. V usage is TRBV7-3 and J usage is TRBJ2-3, with D perhaps matching TRBD1 or TRBD2 (5 bases each). Trimming pared 5 bases from V and 1 base from J, leaving 13 bases between. Per the germline V gene, CDR1 is SGHTA and CDR2 is FQGTGA. The CDR3 spans 15 residues.

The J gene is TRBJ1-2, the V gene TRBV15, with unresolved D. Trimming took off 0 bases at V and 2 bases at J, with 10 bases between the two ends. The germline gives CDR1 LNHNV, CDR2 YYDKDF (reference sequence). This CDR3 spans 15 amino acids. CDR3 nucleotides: TGTGCCACCAGCAGAGATGACCAACAAAACTATGGCTACACCTTC. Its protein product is CATSRDDQQNYGYTF. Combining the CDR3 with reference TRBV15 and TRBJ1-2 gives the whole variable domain DAMVIQNPRYQVTQFGKPVTLSCSQTLNHNVMYWYQQKSSQAPKLLFHYYDKDFNNEADTPDNFQSRRPNTSFCFLDIRSPGLGDTAMYLCATSRDDQQNYGYTFGSGTRLTVV.

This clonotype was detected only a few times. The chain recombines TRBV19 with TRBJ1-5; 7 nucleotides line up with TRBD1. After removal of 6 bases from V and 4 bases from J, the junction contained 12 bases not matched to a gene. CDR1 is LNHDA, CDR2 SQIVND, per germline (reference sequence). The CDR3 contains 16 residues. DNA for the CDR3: TGTGCCAGTAGACCCCAACAGGGGAGTGGGAATCAGCCCCAGCATTTT. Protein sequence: CASRPQQGSGNQPQHF.

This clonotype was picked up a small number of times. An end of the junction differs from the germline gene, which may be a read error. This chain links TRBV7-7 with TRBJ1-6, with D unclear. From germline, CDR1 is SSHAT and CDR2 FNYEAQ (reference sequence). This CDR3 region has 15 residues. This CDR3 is CASSPEAGLNSPLHF. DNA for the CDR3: TGTGCTAGCAGCCCCGAGGCTGGGCTGAATTCACCCCTCCACTTT.